This T cell receptor (beta chain) was obtained from a study of blood T cell repertoires in COVID-19. The V and J ends lost 4 bases and 5 bases, in that order; junction bases with no gene match: 1. Germline V gives CDR1 SEHNR, CDR2 FQNEAQ (reference sequence). There are 13 residues in the CDR3. Per the authors' pipeline: Reference gene primer amplification gave nucleated cell count estimates. The assay was immunoSEQ multiplex PCR, and TCRdb's table has in-frame clones only and misses some. V, J and clone size derive from that table, while D and trimming were established from the DNA sequence. Among approximately 310,000 clones listed, 70% to 90% were seen once. Participants were placed into cohorts based on the clinical history they reported. Two consecutive negative NP/OP PCR tests, clearance, or resolved symptoms defined Cohort 3 recovery.

The V gene is TRBV7-9, the J gene TRBJ1-2, with 10 positions matching TRBD1. This TCR came from a man aged 30 to 45 who had recovered from COVID-19. Sequenced material: PBMCs or T cells enriched from blood (not recorded which). The CDR3 region is CASSSGQGYGYTF. The CDR3 nucleotides read TGTGCCAGCAGCTCGGGACAGGGGTATGGCTACACCTTC.